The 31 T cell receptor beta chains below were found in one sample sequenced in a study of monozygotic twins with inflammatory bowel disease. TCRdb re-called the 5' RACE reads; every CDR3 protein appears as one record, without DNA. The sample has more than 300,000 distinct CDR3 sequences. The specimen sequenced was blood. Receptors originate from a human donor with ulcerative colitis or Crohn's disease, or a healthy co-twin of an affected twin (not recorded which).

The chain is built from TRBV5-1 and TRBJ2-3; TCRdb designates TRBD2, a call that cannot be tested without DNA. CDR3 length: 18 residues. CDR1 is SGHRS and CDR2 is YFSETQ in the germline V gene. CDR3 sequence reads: CASRREVRKLLGTDTQYF.

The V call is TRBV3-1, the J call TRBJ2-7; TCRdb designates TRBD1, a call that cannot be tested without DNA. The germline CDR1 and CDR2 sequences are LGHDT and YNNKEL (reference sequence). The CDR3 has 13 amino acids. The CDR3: CASSQTGVYEQYF.

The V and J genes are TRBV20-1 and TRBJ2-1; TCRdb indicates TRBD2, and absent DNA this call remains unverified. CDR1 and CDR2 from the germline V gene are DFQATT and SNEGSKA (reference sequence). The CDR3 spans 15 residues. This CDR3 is CSARYPGTRLSEQFF.

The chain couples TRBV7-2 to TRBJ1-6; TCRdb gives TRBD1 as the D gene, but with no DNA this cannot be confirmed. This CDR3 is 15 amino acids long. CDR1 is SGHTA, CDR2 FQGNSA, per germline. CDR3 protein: CASSVGQGHASPLHF.

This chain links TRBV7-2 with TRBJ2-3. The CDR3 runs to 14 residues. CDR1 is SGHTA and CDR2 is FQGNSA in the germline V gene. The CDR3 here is CASNPTGFIDTQYF.

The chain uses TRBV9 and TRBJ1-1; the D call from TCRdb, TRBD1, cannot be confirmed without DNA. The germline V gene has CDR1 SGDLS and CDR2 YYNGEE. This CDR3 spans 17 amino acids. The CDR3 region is CASSVTGVSALNTEAFF.

The CDR3 here is CSATSTRTEAFF. The chain combines TRBV20-1 with TRBJ1-1. In germline, CDR1 is DFQATT, CDR2 SNEGSKA (reference sequence). This CDR3 has 12 amino acids.

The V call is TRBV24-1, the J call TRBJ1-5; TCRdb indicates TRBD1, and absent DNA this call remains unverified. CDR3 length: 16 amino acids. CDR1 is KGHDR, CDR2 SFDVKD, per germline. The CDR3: CATSEGGQGFNQPQHF.

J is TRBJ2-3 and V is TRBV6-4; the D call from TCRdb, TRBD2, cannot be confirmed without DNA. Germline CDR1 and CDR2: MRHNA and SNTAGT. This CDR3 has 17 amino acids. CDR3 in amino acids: CASSPRGLAASRDTQYF.

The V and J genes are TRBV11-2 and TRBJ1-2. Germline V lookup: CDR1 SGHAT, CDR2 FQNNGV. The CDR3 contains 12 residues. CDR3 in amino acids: CASSEASEGYTF.

The CDR3: CSARWISYEQYF. The chain is built from TRBV20-1 and TRBJ2-7. The germline V gene encodes CDR1 DFQATT and CDR2 SNEGSKA (reference sequence). The CDR3 spans 12 residues.

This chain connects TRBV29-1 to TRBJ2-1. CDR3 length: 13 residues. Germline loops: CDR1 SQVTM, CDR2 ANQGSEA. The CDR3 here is CTIRRDSYNEQFF.

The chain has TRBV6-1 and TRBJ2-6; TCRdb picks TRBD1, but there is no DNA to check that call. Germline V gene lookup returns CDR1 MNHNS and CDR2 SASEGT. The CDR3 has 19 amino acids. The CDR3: CASSEGFAGFGSGANVLTF.

The CDR3 sequence: CASSYGQGGEQYF. This chain connects TRBV6-5 to TRBJ2-7; TCRdb proposes TRBD1, but this gene call is untestable without DNA. The CDR3 runs 13 residues. Germline values: CDR1 MNHEY, CDR2 SVGAGI.

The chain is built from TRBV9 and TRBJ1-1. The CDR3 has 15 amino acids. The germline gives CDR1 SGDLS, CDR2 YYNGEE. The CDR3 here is CASSVGPALNTEAFF.

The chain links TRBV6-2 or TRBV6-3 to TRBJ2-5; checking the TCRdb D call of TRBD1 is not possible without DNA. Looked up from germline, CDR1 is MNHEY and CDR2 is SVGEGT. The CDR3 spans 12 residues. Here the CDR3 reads CASSGTEETQYF.

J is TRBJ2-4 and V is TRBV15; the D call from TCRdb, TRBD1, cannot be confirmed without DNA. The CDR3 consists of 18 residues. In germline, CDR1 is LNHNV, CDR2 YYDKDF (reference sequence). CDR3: CATSQVAGKSLAKNIQYF.

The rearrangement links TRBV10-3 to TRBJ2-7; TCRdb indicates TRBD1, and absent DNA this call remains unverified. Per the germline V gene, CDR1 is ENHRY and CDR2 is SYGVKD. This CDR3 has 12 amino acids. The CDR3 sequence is CAIRKTDYEQYF.

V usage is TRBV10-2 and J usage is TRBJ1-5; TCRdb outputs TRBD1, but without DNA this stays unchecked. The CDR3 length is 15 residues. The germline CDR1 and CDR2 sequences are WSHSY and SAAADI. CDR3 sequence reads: CASSDAGLGNQPQHF.

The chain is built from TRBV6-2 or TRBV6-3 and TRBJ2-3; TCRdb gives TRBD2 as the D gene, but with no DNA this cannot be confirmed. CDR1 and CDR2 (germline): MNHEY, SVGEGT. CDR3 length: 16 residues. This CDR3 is CASSPTLAGITDTQYF.

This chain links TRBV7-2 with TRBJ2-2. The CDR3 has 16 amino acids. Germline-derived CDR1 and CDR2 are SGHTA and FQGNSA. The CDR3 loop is CASSLADGSDTGELFF.

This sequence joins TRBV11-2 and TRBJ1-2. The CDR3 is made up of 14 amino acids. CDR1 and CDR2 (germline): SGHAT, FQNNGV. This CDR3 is CASSLYLGDYGYTF.

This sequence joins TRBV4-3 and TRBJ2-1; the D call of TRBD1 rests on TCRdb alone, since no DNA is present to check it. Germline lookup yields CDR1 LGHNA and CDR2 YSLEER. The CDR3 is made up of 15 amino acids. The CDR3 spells CASSQELGVTNEQFF.

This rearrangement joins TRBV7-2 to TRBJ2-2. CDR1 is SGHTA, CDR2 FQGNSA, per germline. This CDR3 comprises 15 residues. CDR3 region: CASTLDRANTGELFF.

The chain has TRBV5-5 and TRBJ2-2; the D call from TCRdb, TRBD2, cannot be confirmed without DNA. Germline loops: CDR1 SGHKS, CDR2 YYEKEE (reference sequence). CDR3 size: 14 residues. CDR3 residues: CASSRLVSTGELFF.

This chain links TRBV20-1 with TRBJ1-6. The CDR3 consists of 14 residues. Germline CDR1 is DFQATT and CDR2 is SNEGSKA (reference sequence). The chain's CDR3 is CSAGQISYNSPLHF.

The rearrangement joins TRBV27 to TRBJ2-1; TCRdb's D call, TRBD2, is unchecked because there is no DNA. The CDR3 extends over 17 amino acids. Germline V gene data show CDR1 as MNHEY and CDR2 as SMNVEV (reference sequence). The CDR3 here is CASSSGRLAGAGNEQFF.

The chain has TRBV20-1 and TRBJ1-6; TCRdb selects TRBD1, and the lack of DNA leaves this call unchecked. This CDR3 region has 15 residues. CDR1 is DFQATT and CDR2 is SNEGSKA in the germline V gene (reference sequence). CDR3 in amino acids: CSARDRGEYNSPLHF.

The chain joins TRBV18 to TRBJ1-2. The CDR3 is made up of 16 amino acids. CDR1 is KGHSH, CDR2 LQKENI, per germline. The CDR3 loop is CASSPTLTVAGGGYTF.

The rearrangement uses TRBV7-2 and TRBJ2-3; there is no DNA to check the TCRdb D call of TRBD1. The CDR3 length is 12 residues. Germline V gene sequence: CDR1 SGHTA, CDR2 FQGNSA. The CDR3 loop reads CASRTRADTQYF.

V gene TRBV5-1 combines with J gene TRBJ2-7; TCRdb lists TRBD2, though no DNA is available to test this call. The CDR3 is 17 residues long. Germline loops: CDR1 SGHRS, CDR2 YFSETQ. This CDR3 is CASSVSPTSGRAYEQYF.